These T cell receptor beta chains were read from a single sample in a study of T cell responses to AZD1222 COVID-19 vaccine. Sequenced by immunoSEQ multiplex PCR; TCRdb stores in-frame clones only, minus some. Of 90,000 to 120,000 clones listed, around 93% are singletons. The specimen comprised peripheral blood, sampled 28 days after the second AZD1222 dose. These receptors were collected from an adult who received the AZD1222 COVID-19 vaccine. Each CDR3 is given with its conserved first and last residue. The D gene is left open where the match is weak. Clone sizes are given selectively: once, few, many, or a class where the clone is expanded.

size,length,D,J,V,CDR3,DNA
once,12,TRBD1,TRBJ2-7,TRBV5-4,CASSRDSYEQYF,TGTGCCAGCAGCAGGGACAGCTACGAGCAGTACTTC
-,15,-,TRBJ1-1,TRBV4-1,CASSQDYRDSPRAFF,TGCGCCAGCAGCCAAGATTACAGGGATAGCCCTCGAGCTTTCTTT
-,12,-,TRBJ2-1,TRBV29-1,CSVADPYNEQFF,TGCAGCGTTGCAGATCCTTACAATGAGCAGTTCTTC
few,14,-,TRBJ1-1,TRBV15,CATSRHRTNTEAFF,TGTGCCACCAGCAGACATCGAACGAACACTGAAGCTTTCTTT
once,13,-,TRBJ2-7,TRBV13,CASSLGVTYEQYF,TGTGCCAGCAGCTTAGGGGTTACCTACGAGCAGTACTTC
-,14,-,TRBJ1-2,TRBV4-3,CASSPPGQGYGYTF,TGCGCCAGCAGCCCCCCAGGGCAGGGCTATGGCTACACCTTC
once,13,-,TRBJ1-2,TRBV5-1,CASSFPGFAGYTF,TGCGCCAGCAGCTTCCCAGGGTTTGCTGGCTACACCTTC
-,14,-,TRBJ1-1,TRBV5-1,CASSLRGGGTEAFF,TGCGCCAGCAGCTTGAGGGGGGGTGGCACTGAAGCTTTCTTT
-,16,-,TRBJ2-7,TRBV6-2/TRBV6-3,CASSYSGTGDSYEQYF,TGTGCCAGCAGTTACTCCGGGACCGGAGACTCCTACGAGCAGTACTTC
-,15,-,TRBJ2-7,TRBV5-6,CASSLVPGTTYEQYF,TGTGCCAGCAGCTTGGTACCAGGCACCACCTACGAGCAGTACTTC
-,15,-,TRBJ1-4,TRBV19,CASSIGGGSSEKLFF,TGTGCCAGTAGTATCGGAGGGGGGAGTAGTGAAAAACTGTTTTTT
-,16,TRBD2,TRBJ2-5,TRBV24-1,CATSDGLAGGPETQYF,TGTGCCACCAGTGACGGACTAGCGGGAGGGCCTGAGACCCAGTACTTC
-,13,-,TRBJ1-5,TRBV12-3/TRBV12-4,CASLRGGNQPQHF,TGTGCCAGCCTCAGGGGCGGCAATCAGCCCCAGCATTTT
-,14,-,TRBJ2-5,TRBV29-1,CSVERPGKYVTQYF,TGCAGCGTTGAAAGGCCCGGGAAGTATGTGACCCAGTACTTC
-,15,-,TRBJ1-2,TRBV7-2,CASSPETAASYGYTF,TGTGCCAGCAGCCCAGAGACGGCGGCAAGCTATGGCTACACCTTC
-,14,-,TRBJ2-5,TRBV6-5,CASSYSHPQETQYF,TGTGCCAGCAGTTACAGCCATCCTCAAGAGACCCAGTACTTC
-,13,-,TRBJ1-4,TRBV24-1,CATSDPKYEKLFF,TGTGCCACCAGTGATCCAAAATATGAAAAACTGTTTTTT
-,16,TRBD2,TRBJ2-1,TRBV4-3,CASSQGLADSYNEQFF,TGCGCCAGCAGCCAAGGTCTAGCGGACTCCTACAATGAGCAGTTCTTC
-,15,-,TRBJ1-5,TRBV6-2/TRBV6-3,CASSYRPGGHQPQHF,TGTGCCAGCAGTTACCGCCCCGGGGGGCATCAGCCCCAGCATTTT
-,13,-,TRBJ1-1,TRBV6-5,CASSRLNPPEAFF,TGTGCCAGCAGTAGGTTAAACCCCCCTGAAGCTTTCTTT
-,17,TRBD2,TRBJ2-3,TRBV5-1,CASSLDITGTKTDTQYF,TGCGCCAGCAGCTTGGACATCACCGGGACTAAGACAGATACGCAGTATTTT
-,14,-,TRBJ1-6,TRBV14,CASSRELSGSPLHF,TGTGCCAGCAGCCGTGAATTAAGTGGTTCACCCCTCCACTTT
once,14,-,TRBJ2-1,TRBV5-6,CASQLILATHEQFF,TGTGCCAGCCAACTCATCCTAGCTACCCATGAGCAGTTCTTC
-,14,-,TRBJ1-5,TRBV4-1,CASSRNSGNQPQHF,TGCGCCAGCAGCCGCAATAGCGGCAATCAGCCCCAGCATTTT
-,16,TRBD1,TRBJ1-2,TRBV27,CASSLWGPDRGDGYTF,TGTGCCAGCAGTTTATGGGGACCCGACAGGGGGGATGGCTACACCTTC
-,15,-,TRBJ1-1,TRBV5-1,CASSLGWGGGTEAFF,TGCGCCAGCAGCTTGGGATGGGGAGGGGGCACTGAAGCTTTCTTT
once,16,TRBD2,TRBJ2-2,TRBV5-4,CASSFLTSGNRGELFF,TGTGCCAGCAGCTTTCTGACTAGCGGGAATCGGGGGGAGCTGTTTTTT
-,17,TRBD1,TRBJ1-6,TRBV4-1,CASSQDNRGSYNSPLHF,TGCGCCAGCAGCCAAGACAACAGGGGCTCCTATAATTCACCCCTCCACTTT
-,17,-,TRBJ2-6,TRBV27,CASSLKGSPFGANVLTF,TGTGCCAGCAGTTTAAAGGGGTCCCCCTTTGGGGCCAACGTCCTGACTTTC
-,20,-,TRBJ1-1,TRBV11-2,CASSLEGFRQVILRDTEAFF,TGTGCCAGCAGCTTAGAAGGCTTTCGGCAGGTTATTTTGCGGGACACTGAAGCTTTCTTT
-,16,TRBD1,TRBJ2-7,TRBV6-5,CASSYSTQGASYEQYF,TGTGCCAGCAGTTACTCGACCCAGGGGGCCTCCTACGAGCAGTACTTC
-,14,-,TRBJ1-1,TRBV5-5,CASREDRAYTEAFF,TGTGCCAGCAGAGAGGACAGAGCGTACACTGAAGCTTTCTTT
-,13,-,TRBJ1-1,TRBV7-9,CASSSTAGTEAFF,TGTGCCAGCAGCTCAACGGCAGGGACTGAAGCTTTCTTT
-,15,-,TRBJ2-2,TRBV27,CASRPGDANTGELFF,TGTGCCAGCAGGCCAGGGGACGCGAACACCGGGGAGCTGTTTTTT
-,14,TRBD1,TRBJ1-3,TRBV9,CASSGQGAGNTIYF,TGTGCCAGCAGCGGACAGGGAGCTGGAAACACCATATATTTT
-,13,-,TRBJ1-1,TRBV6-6,CASSSTGFGEAFF,TGTGCCAGCAGTTCTACAGGGTTCGGTGAAGCTTTCTTT
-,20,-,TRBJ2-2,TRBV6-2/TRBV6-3,CASSYSFGGFTGPNTGELFF,TGTGCCAGCAGTTACTCGTTTGGAGGGTTCACCGGGCCCAACACCGGGGAGCTGTTTTTT
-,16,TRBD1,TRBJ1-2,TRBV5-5,CASSPILTGGGYGYTF,TGTGCCAGCAGCCCCATTTTGACAGGGGGCGGCTATGGCTACACCTTC
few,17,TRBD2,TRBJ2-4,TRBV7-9,CASSPLAGAVAKNIQYF,TGTGCCAGCAGCCCACTAGCGGGAGCCGTAGCCAAAAACATTCAGTACTTC
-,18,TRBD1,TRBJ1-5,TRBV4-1,CASSQPGQGAVSNQPQHF,TGCGCCAGCAGCCAGCCGGGACAGGGGGCCGTAAGCAATCAGCCCCAGCATTTT
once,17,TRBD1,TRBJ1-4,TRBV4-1,CASSQPGQGAGREKLFF,TGCGCCAGCAGCCAACCGGGACAGGGGGCAGGTCGGGAAAAACTGTTTTTT
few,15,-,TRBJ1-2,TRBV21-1,CASRLTGGPNYGYTF,TGTGCCAGCAGGTTGACAGGGGGCCCTAACTATGGCTACACCTTC
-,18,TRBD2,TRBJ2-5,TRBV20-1,CSASILRPGLAVQETQYF,TGCAGTGCGAGTATTCTCCGACCGGGACTAGCGGTGCAAGAGACCCAGTACTTC
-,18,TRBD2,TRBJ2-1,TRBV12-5,CASGLRASGTISYNEQFF,TGTGCTAGTGGTTTGCGGGCTAGCGGGACTATCTCCTACAATGAGCAGTTCTTC
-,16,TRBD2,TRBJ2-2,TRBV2,CASSETASGNTGELFF,TGTGCCAGCAGTGAAACGGCTAGCGGAAACACCGGGGAGCTGTTTTTT
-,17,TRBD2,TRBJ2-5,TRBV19,CASRLTGTSGGRETQYF,TGTGCCAGCCGGCTCACCGGGACTAGCGGGGGGCGGGAGACCCAGTACTTC
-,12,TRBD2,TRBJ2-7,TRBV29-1,CSAGGRLDEQYF,TGCAGTGCCGGCGGGAGGCTAGACGAGCAGTACTTC
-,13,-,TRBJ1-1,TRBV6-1,CASSEIWRAGAFF,TGTGCCAGCAGTGAAATTTGGAGGGCGGGGGCTTTCTTT